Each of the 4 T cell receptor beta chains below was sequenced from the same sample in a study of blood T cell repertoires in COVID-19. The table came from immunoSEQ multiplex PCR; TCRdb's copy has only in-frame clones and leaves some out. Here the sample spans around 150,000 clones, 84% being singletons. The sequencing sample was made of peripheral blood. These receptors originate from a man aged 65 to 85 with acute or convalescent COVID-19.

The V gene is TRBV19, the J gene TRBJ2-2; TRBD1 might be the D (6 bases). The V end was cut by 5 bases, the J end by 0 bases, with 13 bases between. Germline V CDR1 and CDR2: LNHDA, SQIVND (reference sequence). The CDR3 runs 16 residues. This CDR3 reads CASSLMTGANTGELFF. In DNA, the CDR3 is TGTGCCAGTAGTTTGATGACAGGAGCGAACACCGGGGAGCTGTTTTTT.

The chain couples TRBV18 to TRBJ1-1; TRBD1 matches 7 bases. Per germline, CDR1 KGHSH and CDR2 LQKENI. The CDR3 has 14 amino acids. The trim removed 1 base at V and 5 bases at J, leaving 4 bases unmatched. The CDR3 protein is CASSPQGADTEAFF. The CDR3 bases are TGTGCCAGCTCACCACAGGGGGCCGATACTGAAGCTTTCTTT.

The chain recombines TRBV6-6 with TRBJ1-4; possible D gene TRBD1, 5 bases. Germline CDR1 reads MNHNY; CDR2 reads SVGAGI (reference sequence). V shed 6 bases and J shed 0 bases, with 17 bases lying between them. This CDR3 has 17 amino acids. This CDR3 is CASRRWTPGATNEKLFF. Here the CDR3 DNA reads TGTGCCAGCAGGCGATGGACCCCGGGGGCAACTAATGAAAAACTGTTTTTT.

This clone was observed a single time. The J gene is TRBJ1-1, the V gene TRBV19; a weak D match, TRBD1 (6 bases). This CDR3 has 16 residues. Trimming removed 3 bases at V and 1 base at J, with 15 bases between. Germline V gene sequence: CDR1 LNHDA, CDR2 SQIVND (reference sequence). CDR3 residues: CASSIHGGRGNTEAFF. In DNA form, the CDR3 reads TGTGCCAGTAGTATTCATGGCGGCAGGGGGAACACTGAAGCTTTCTTT.